The text below deals with one TCR beta chain. The CDR3 has 16 residues. The junction had 5 bases not matched to a gene; V was cut back by 4 bases and J by 4 bases. Germline CDR1 and CDR2: SGHTA and FQGNSA. Enrolled through a virtual design, the participants were between roughly 18 and 90 years of age and came from some 26 US areas. Cohorts were assigned according to the clinical history that participants reported. Methods used by the authors: Nucleated cell number was recorded as an estimate derived from reference gene primer amplification. TCRdb keeps only in-frame clones here, not all; method: immunoSEQ multiplex PCR. V and J calls and clone size follow that table, whereas D and trimming were derived from the DNA. The table has under 350,000 clones, 65% to 90% seen once. These data are taken from a study of blood T cell repertoires in COVID-19. Study-level information: COVID-19 samples, acute and convalescent, were from the United States, Italy and Spain.

The sequencing input was PBMCs or T cells enriched from blood (not recorded which). The chain recombines TRBV7-2 with TRBJ2-3; TRBD2 aligns across 13 bases. The sequence was collected from a woman aged 40 to 49 with acute COVID-19. The DNA of the CDR3 is TGTGCCAGCAGCTCCACTAGCGGGGGGGTGGCAGATACGCAGTATTTT. Amino acid sequence: CASSSTSGGVADTQYF.